These 29 T cell receptor beta chains were sequenced from one sample in a study of blood T cell repertoires in COVID-19. Repertoires were generated with immunoSEQ multiplex PCR, while TCRdb's copy carries only in-frame clones and drops some. The data show approximately 230,000 clones, approximately 82% seen once. Material: PBMCs or T cells enriched from blood (not recorded which). Receptors were obtained from a man aged 40-49 years who had recovered from COVID-19.

This chain joins TRBV19 and TRBJ1-6, with 7 nucleotides matching TRBD1. From germline, CDR1 is LNHDA and CDR2 SQIVND (reference sequence). The J segment lost 8 bases and the V segment lost 3 bases, leaving 10 bases of the junction unmatched. CDR3 length: 16 residues. The DNA of the CDR3 is TGTGCCAGTAGTATTAGTGCGACAGGGATTGATTCACCCCTCCACTTT. Residues: CASSISATGIDSPLHF.

The CDR3: CASSPLAGDGANVLTF. The CDR3 region has the DNA TGTGCCAGCTCACCATTGGCAGGTGACGGGGCCAACGTCCTGACTTTC. V usage is TRBV18 and J usage is TRBJ2-6; the D is unclear. Germline-derived CDR1 and CDR2 are KGHSH and LQKENI. V was pared by 2 bases and J by 4 bases, with 12 bases between. The CDR3 spans 16 residues. The full variable domain, in which reference TRBV18 and TRBJ2-6 provide the parts outside the CDR3, is NAGVMQNPRHLVRRRGQEARLRCSPMKGHSHVYWYRQLPEEGLKFMVYLQKENIIDESGMPKERFSAEFPKEGPSILRIQQVVRGDSAAYFCASSPLAGDGANVLTFGAGSRLTVL.

J is TRBJ2-5 and V is TRBV18; 9 bases are shared with TRBD1. V was clipped by 4 bases and J by 5 bases; unmatched bases: 2. This CDR3 region has 13 residues. Per the germline V gene, CDR1 is KGHSH and CDR2 is LQKENI. CDR3 residues: CASSLGQGETQYF. The CDR3 nucleotides read TGTGCCAGCTCACTGGGACAGGGTGAGACCCAGTACTTC.

The count of this clone is one. V is TRBV24-1 and J is TRBJ1-5; D gene ambiguous. In germline, CDR1 is KGHDR, CDR2 SFDVKD. The CDR3 covers 13 residues. The V end lost 5 bases, the J end lost 3 bases, and 7 bases lay between the germline ends. CDR3 in amino acids: CATSAQFNQPQHF. The CDR3 region has the DNA TGTGCCACCAGTGCGCAGTTCAATCAGCCCCAGCATTTT.

The chain recombines TRBV2 with TRBJ2-5, with D possibly TRBD1 on 5 matching bases. This CDR3 contains 15 residues. From germline, CDR1 is SNHLY and CDR2 FYNNEI. V dropped 6 bases and J dropped 4 bases, with 18 bases sitting between them. CDR3: CASRLVGAPGETQYF. In DNA, the CDR3 is TGTGCCAGCAGACTGGTAGGGGCTCCGGGAGAGACCCAGTACTTC.

J is TRBJ2-3 and V is TRBV6-6; 8 bases match TRBD1. Unmatched junction bases numbered 4, after V lost 6 bases and J lost 2 bases. The CDR3 is 14 residues long. Germline V gene sequence: CDR1 MNHNY, CDR2 SVGAGI (reference sequence). This CDR3 reads CASRTGVLTDTQYF. The CDR3 nucleotides are TGTGCCAGCAGGACAGGGGTCCTCACAGATACGCAGTATTTT.

The chain combines TRBV30 with TRBJ1-5; D is undetermined. The V and J ends lost 3 bases and 7 bases respectively, with 16 bases between them. CDR3 length: 14 residues. Looked up from germline, CDR1 is GTSNPN and CDR2 is SVGIG (reference sequence). CDR3 sequence reads: CAWSKMGGSQPQHF. Written as DNA, the CDR3 is TGTGCCTGGAGCAAAATGGGAGGTAGCCAGCCCCAGCATTTT.

The chain carries TRBV3-1 (or the pseudogene TRBV3-2) and TRBJ2-3, with TRBD2 matching over 7 bases. The CDR3 runs 15 residues. From germline, CDR1 is LGHDT and CDR2 YNNKEL (reference sequence). V lost 4 bases and J lost 4; bases outside the gene matches: 8. The CDR3 DNA is TGTGCCAGCAGCCCCCTTGCGGGGGAGGCAGATACGCAGTATTTT. Protein: CASSPLAGEADTQYF.

The chain uses TRBV12-3 or TRBV12-4 and TRBJ1-2; D gene unclear. V dropped 4 bases and J dropped 4 bases, with 10 bases sitting between them. The CDR3 spans 13 residues. CDR3 sequence (DNA): TGTGCCAGCAGTTCGCCGAGAGTCTATGGCTACACCTTC. It translates to CASSSPRVYGYTF.

This clone was seen a single time. V is TRBV25-1 and J is TRBJ1-6; D is unclear. This CDR3 spans 14 amino acids. Germline CDR1 reads MGHDK; CDR2 reads SYGVNS. V shed 7 bases and J shed 0 bases, with 7 bases lying between them. This chain's CDR3 is CASTQHSYNSPLHF. In DNA, the CDR3 is TGTGCCAGCACCCAACACTCCTATAATTCACCCCTCCACTTT.

This chain uses TRBV18 with TRBJ2-1; 10 bases are shared with TRBD2. Germline V gene lookup returns CDR1 KGHSH and CDR2 LQKENI. The CDR3 has 16 residues. With 3 bases clipped from V and 8 bases from J, the junction kept 10 bases outside the gene matches. CDR3 nucleotides: TGTGCCAGCTCACCCTCTATAGCGGGGGGCTCCGATGAGCAGTTCTTC. Translation: CASSPSIAGGSDEQFF.

The V call is TRBV6-5, the J call TRBJ1-2, with D hard to call. The CDR3 length is 15 residues. V was shortened by 8 bases and J by 2 bases, with 18 bases between the two germline ends. Germline CDR1 and CDR2: MNHEY and SVGAGI. CDR3 nucleotide sequence: TGTGCCAGCTTGGGCCCCGGGAAGAGGAACTATGGCTACACCTTC. This codes for CASLGPGKRNYGYTF.

Concerning this clone itself: Other DNA sequences in the sample encode the same CDR3. The rearrangement joins TRBV28 to TRBJ1-5, with D unclear. This CDR3 has 14 residues. Looked up from germline, CDR1 is MDHEN and CDR2 is SYDVKM. Trimming left V 1 base short and J 4 bases short, with 8 bases between. In nucleotides, the CDR3 is TGTGCCAGCAGTTTATCGGGGTCGAATCAGCCCCAGCATTTT. It is translated as CASSLSGSNQPQHF.

This clone was detected once. The V and J genes are TRBV7-2 and TRBJ2-3; a possible D gene is TRBD2 (6 bases). The V gene lost 1 base and the J gene lost 2 bases, with 10 bases spanning the gap. Germline CDR1 is SGHTA and CDR2 is FQGNSA. The CDR3 runs to 15 residues. CDR3 sequence (DNA): TGTGCCAGCAGCTTAGTTGCGGGGTTCACAGATACGCAGTATTTT. Translated: CASSLVAGFTDTQYF. Full variable domain (rest looked up from reference TRBV7-2 and TRBJ2-3): GAGVSQSPSNKVTEKGKDVELRCDPISGHTALYWYRQSLGQGLEFLIYFQGNSAPDKSGLPSDRFSAERTGGSVSTLTIQRTQQEDSAVYLCASSLVAGFTDTQYFGPGTRLTVL.

This chain connects TRBV5-1 to TRBJ1-4; D gene unclear. This CDR3 spans 15 amino acids. The V and J ends lost 3 bases and 3 bases respectively, with 12 bases between them. Germline V gives CDR1 SGHRS, CDR2 YFSETQ. The CDR3 DNA follows: TGCGCCAGCAGCTCAAGCCCCCGGGCTAATGAAAAACTGTTTTTT. Amino acids: CASSSSPRANEKLFF.

The chain carries TRBV4-3 and TRBJ1-6; no firm D call. This CDR3 has 16 residues. Per germline, CDR1 LGHNA and CDR2 YSLEER. V lost 0 bases, J lost 8 bases, and 14 bases lay in between. The DNA for the CDR3 is TGCGCCAGCAGCCAAGATCGGCTAGAGAGGGATTCACCCCTCCACTTT. Amino acid sequence: CASSQDRLERDSPLHF.

The CDR3 DNA reads as TGTGCCAGCAGCTTAGTGGCAGAAGAGACCCAGTACTTC. This translates into CASSLVAEETQYF. The chain links TRBV7-2 to TRBJ2-5; D is uncertain. The CDR3 is 13 amino acids. V was cut by 1 base and J by 3 bases, with 6 bases left in between. Germline CDR1 is SGHTA and CDR2 is FQGNSA.

The genes are TRBV5-1 and TRBJ2-5, with D tentatively TRBD2 (6 bases). Trimming took 3 bases from V and 7 from J, leaving 19 bases between them. The CDR3 loop spans 15 amino acids. Germline lookup yields CDR1 SGHRS and CDR2 YFSETQ. The CDR3, as DNA: TGCGCCAGCAGCTCATCCTCCTGGGAGGCTGGGACCCAGTACTTC. It yields the protein CASSSSSWEAGTQYF.

V usage is TRBV19 and J usage is TRBJ1-2, with D possibly TRBD1 on 6 matching bases. Germline loops: CDR1 LNHDA, CDR2 SQIVND (reference sequence). Trimming pared 7 bases from V and 5 bases from J, leaving 14 bases between. The CDR3 sequence is 13 residues long. This CDR3 reads CASMRAGVYGYTF. In nucleotides, the CDR3 is TGTGCCAGTATGCGGGCAGGGGTTTATGGCTACACCTTC.

This chain links TRBV15 with TRBJ2-7, with D possibly matching TRBD1 (6 bases). The ends were cut back, 1 base at V and 3 bases at J, with 19 bases in the middle. The CDR3 extends over 17 amino acids. Germline V gives CDR1 LNHNV, CDR2 YYDKDF (reference sequence). The CDR3 is CATSRASTGNGGYEQYF. The DNA of the CDR3 is TGTGCCACCAGCAGAGCGTCAACAGGGAATGGTGGCTACGAGCAGTACTTC.

V is TRBV6-1 and J is TRBJ2-7, with D hard to call. Germline V gives CDR1 MNHNS, CDR2 SASEGT. Trimming stripped 1 base from V and 10 bases from J, with 11 bases between. The CDR3 has 12 amino acids. As DNA, the CDR3 is TGTGCCAGCAGTGAAGTAGGAGTTACCCAGTACTTC. Encoded protein: CASSEVGVTQYF.

This chain joins TRBV2 and TRBJ2-5, with D tentatively TRBD2 (5 bases). Trimming shortened V by 8 bases and J by 5 bases, and 21 bases separated the two germline ends. The CDR3 has 15 amino acids. Germline-derived CDR1 and CDR2 are SNHLY and FYNNEI. CDR3 sequence (DNA): TGTGCCAGCTTCCCGAGCCGGGGAAGAAAGGAGACCCAGTACTTC. Amino acid sequence: CASFPSRGRKETQYF.

The J gene is TRBJ2-5, the V gene TRBV5-5; 7 bases agree with TRBD1. Germline V lookup: CDR1 SGHKS, CDR2 YYEKEE (reference sequence). J lost 5 bases, V lost 4 bases, and 14 bases had no gene match. The CDR3 sequence is 16 residues long. The CDR3 nucleotides are TGTGCCAGCAGCGCCGCCCCGACGGGACAGCGGGAGACCCAGTACTTC. Translating gives CASSAAPTGQRETQYF.

The gene calls are TRBV7-2 and TRBJ1-5; unclear D gene. The CDR3 has 16 residues. Germline V CDR1 and CDR2: SGHTA, FQGNSA. V lost 2 bases and J lost 6, with 17 bases in between. The CDR3 sequence is CASSLSGGVGAQPQHF. The DNA for the CDR3 is TGTGCCAGCAGCTTATCGGGAGGCGTAGGTGCTCAGCCCCAGCATTTT.

The V and J genes are TRBV2 and TRBJ1-5; 8 bases are a match to TRBD1. The germline V gene has CDR1 SNHLY and CDR2 FYNNEI. Trimming removed 7 bases from V and 4 bases from J; junction bases left unmatched: 6. This CDR3 comprises 14 residues. DNA of the CDR3: TGTGCCAGCAATGGACAGGGCGCTAATCAGCCCCAGCATTTT. Protein product: CASNGQGANQPQHF.

This clone showed up just once. V is TRBV9 and J is TRBJ2-7; TRBD2 matches at 7 bases. The CDR3 loop spans 13 amino acids. Germline CDR1 SGDLS, CDR2 YYNGEE. Trimming at V came to 3 bases and at J to 5 bases, leaving 5 bases not matched to a gene. CDR3 region: CASSDGRNHEQYF. In nucleotides, the CDR3 is TGTGCCAGCAGCGACGGGAGGAACCACGAGCAGTACTTC. Filled out from reference TRBV9 and TRBJ2-7, the complete variable domain reads DSGVTQTPKHLITATGQRVTLRCSPRSGDLSVYWYQQSLDQGLQFLIQYYNGEERAKGNILERFSAQQFPDLHSELNLSSLELGDSALYFCASSDGRNHEQYFGPGTRLTVT.

This clone showed up just once. The CDR3 is CASSYRGASGRSHTGELFF. The DNA for the CDR3 is TGTGCCAGCAGCTACCGCGGGGCTAGCGGGAGGTCGCACACCGGGGAGCTGTTTTTT. This sequence joins TRBV7-9 and TRBJ2-2; 11 nucleotides agree with TRBD2. CDR1 and CDR2 (germline): SEHNR, FQNEAQ (reference sequence). CDR3 length: 19 amino acids. Unmatched junction bases numbered 13, after V lost 4 bases and J lost 3 bases.

The chain has TRBV5-4 and TRBJ2-2, with 7 positions matching TRBD1. The junction had 11 bases not matched to a gene; V was cut back by 5 bases and J by 4 bases. The CDR3 is 16 residues long. Germline loops: CDR1 SGHNT, CDR2 YYREEE (reference sequence). CDR3 DNA: TGTGCCAGCAGTAGTGGGGGCAGGGGGTCCACCGGGGAGCTGTTTTTT. Its translation is CASSSGGRGSTGELFF.

The rearrangement joins TRBV10-3 to TRBJ1-2; the D is unclear. This CDR3 is 14 amino acids long. Germline CDR1 and CDR2: ENHRY and SYGVKD. The V end was cut by 4 bases, the J end by 0 bases, with 9 bases between. The CDR3 region has the DNA TGTGCCATCAGTGGCGAAGTAGCTAACTATGGCTACACCTTC. Amino acids: CAISGEVANYGYTF.